These 8 T cell receptor beta chains came from one sample sequenced in a study of shared clonotypes between healthy human individuals. Profiling relied on immunoSEQ multiplex PCR, and the TCRdb table lists in-frame clones only, not all of them. Of fewer than 1.8 million clones listed, just under 99% are singletons. Sequenced material: naive CD4+ T cells sorted from blood. Subset described: CD45RA+ positively selected. The receptors here all came from a man aged 25 to 45 in good health.

V and J are TRBV28 and TRBJ2-1, with D tentatively TRBD2 (6 bases). The CDR3 runs 14 residues. Deletions cut 7 bases from V and 10 bases from J, with 20 bases between. Germline V lookup: CDR1 MDHEN, CDR2 SYDVKM. As DNA, the CDR3 is TGTGCCAGCACCCTGGGACTCCCCGCGGGCGAGCAGTTCTTC. Protein product: CASTLGLPAGEQFF.

The V and J genes are TRBV14 and TRBJ1-5, with unresolved D. The V end lost 3 bases, the J end lost 5 bases, and 5 bases lay between the germline ends. Germline V CDR1 and CDR2: SGHDN, FVKESK. The CDR3 runs to 12 residues. As DNA, the CDR3 is TGTGCCAGCAGCCAGGGTTATCAGCCCCAGCATTTT. The encoded protein is CASSQGYQPQHF.

Concerning this clone: This sample also contains other DNA sequences that code for the same CDR3. The chain is built from TRBV5-4 and TRBJ1-1, with D unresolved. The CDR3 spans 15 residues. Germline CDR1 reads SGHNT; CDR2 reads YYREEE (reference sequence). V lost 0 bases, J lost 0 bases, and 9 bases lay in between. The CDR3 nucleotides read TGTGCCAGCAGCTTGGCAGGCGGCATGAACACTGAAGCTTTCTTT. This gives the protein CASSLAGGMNTEAFF. The full variable domain, completed using reference TRBV5-4 and TRBJ1-1, is ETGVTQSPTHLIKTRGQQVTLRCSSQSGHNTVSWYQQALGQGPQFIFQYYREEENGRGNFPPRFSGLQFPNYSSELNVNALELDDSALYLCASSLAGGMNTEAFFGQGTRLTVV.

The chain has TRBV7-2 and TRBJ1-1, with unresolved D. V gave up 6 bases and J gave up 4 bases, with 12 bases separating them. The CDR3 spans 13 residues. Germline lookup yields CDR1 SGHTA and CDR2 FQGNSA. This CDR3 is CASSFAEGTEAFF. DNA of the CDR3: TGTGCCAGCAGTTTCGCCGAGGGCACTGAAGCTTTCTTT.

The chain uses TRBV29-1 and TRBJ1-4; D ambiguous. This CDR3 contains 12 residues. Germline V gene sequence: CDR1 SQVTM, CDR2 ANQGSEA. V lost 4 bases to trimming and J lost 8 bases, with 11 bases between them. CDR3: CSVGQRREKLFF. CDR3 coding DNA: TGCAGCGTTGGACAAAGACGGGAAAAACTGTTTTTT.

The V gene is TRBV6-6, the J gene TRBJ2-5, with a possible D match to TRBD1 (6 bases). Trimming pared 5 bases from V and 1 base from J, leaving 14 bases between. Germline V gives CDR1 MNHNY, CDR2 SVGAGI (reference sequence). The CDR3 has 15 residues. CDR3 protein: CASSPLVQGQETQYF. The CDR3 DNA reads TGTGCCAGCAGTCCCCTAGTACAGGGCCAAGAGACCCAGTACTTC.

This clone was observed once. The V call is TRBV4-2, the J call TRBJ2-1, with 13 nucleotides matching TRBD2. V was pared by 3 bases and J by 9 bases, with 5 bases of the junction left unmatched. Germline V gene lookup returns CDR1 LGHNA and CDR2 YNFKEQ. There are 15 residues in the CDR3. The CDR3 nucleotides are TGTGCCAGCAGCCACGGACTAGCGGGAGAGGGTGAGCAGTTCTTC. Its protein product is CASSHGLAGEGEQFF.

With regard to this clone: Other DNA variants within this sample encode the same CDR3. The chain combines TRBV15 with TRBJ2-7; D possibly corresponds to TRBD1 (7 bases). Germline V gene sequence: CDR1 LNHNV, CDR2 YYDKDF (reference sequence). CDR3 size: 14 residues. The ends were cut back, 0 bases at V and 4 bases at J, with 10 bases in the middle. CDR3 nucleotides: TGTGCCACCAGCAGAGATCCAGGGGGGTACGAGCAGTACTTC. This gives the protein CATSRDPGGYEQYF.